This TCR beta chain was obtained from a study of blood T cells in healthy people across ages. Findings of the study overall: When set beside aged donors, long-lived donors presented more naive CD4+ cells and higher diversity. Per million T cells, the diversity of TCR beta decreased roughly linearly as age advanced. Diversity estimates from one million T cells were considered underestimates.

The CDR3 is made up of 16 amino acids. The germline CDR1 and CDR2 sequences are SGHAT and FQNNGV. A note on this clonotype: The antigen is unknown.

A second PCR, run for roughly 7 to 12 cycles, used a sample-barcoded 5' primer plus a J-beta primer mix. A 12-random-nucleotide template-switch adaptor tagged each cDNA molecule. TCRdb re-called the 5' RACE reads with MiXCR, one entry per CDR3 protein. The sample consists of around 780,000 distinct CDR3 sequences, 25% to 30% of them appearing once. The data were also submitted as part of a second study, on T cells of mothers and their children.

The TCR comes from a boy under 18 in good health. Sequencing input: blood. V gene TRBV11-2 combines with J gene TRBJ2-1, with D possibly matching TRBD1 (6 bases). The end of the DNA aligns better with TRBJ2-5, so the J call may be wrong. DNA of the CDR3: TGTGCCAGCAGCCTGCGAGTCGGACAGATCCAAGAGACCCAGTACTTC. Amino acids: CASSLRVGQIQETQYF.